Each of the 4 T cell receptor beta chains below was sequenced from the same sample in a study of T cell repertoires in cytomegalovirus infection. MiXCR, applied by TCRdb to the reads, yields one record per CDR3 protein. The sample shows some 280,000 distinct CDR3 sequences, roughly 13% of them seen only once. Material: PBMCs. The source of these receptors is a human donor in good health (CMV status not recorded). Some clones in this sample may be carry-over from other donors' samples.

This clonotype was detected a few times. The gene calls are TRBV7-9 and TRBJ2-7; a weak D match, TRBD1 (5 bases). V was pared by 1 base and J by 2 bases, with 9 bases between. Per germline, CDR1 SEHNR and CDR2 FQNEAQ (reference sequence). The CDR3 covers 14 residues. The CDR3, as DNA: TGTGCCAGCAGCTTAGTGGGGCAGACCTACGAGCAGTACTTC. Amino acids: CASSLVGQTYEQYF.

This clonotype was detected ten times or more. The chain employs TRBV7-2 and TRBJ1-4; D gene unclear. Germline V lookup: CDR1 SGHTA, CDR2 FQGNSA. There are 15 residues in the CDR3. Between the trimmed V and J ends, which lost 1 base and 7 bases, there was a span of 13 bases. The CDR3 bases are TGTGCCAGCAGCTTAGAGCTGGGGTGGGGTGAAAAACTGTTTTTT. Encoded protein: CASSLELGWGEKLFF.

V is TRBV9 and J is TRBJ2-3; 7 bases line up with TRBD2. The germline gives CDR1 SGDLS, CDR2 YYNGEE. The CDR3 contains 17 residues. V trimming: 0 bases; J trimming: 2 bases; junction bases outside the gene matches: 9. CDR3 in DNA: TGTGCCAGCAGCGTAGGACTAGCAGTGGGAGTCACAGATACGCAGTATTTT. It codes for CASSVGLAVGVTDTQYF.

The sample holds a few counts of this clonotype. The genes are TRBV12-3 or TRBV12-4 and TRBJ2-1; possibly TRBD1 for D (8 bases). This CDR3 contains 19 residues. The V and J ends lost 3 bases and 5 bases respectively, with 26 bases between them. The CDR3 bases are TGTGCCAGCAGTTTGGGCAGGGGGCGCTTGGGAGGGCCTAACAATGAGCAGTTCTTC. It translates to CASSLGRGRLGGPNNEQFF.